These 9 T cell receptor beta chains originate from one sample sequenced in a study of blood T cell repertoires in COVID-19. Sequencing was performed with immunoSEQ multiplex PCR; in TCRdb, only in-frame clones are kept and a portion is missing. Of about 130,000 clones in the sample, roughly 92% were seen once. Material: peripheral blood. These receptors were collected from a man aged 50-60 years with COVID-19, enrolled during active disease.

The chain employs TRBV28 and TRBJ1-2, with TRBD1 matching over 9 bases. V lost 4 bases and J lost 8; bases outside the gene matches: 8. The CDR3 consists of 14 residues. Germline V gives CDR1 MDHEN, CDR2 SYDVKM. The CDR3 nucleotides read TGTGCCAGCAGTTCCGGACAGGGGAGGAGAGGCTACACCTTC. Protein: CASSSGQGRRGYTF.

The chain recombines TRBV6-5 with TRBJ2-7; 7 bases map to TRBD1. Trimming cost V 6 bases and J 6 bases; bases outside gene matches: 5. The CDR3 loop spans 12 amino acids. In germline, CDR1 is MNHEY, CDR2 SVGAGI. The chain's CDR3 is CASRETGSEQYV. The CDR3 nucleotides read TGTGCCAGCAGAGAGACAGGGAGCGAGCAGTACGTC.

The chain couples TRBV5-1 to TRBJ2-2, with TRBD2 matching 8 bases. This CDR3 is 15 amino acids long. The ends lost 0 bases at V and 4 bases at J; junction bases unmatched: 2. Germline assignment: CDR1 SGHRS and CDR2 YFSETQ. DNA of the CDR3: TGCGCCAGCAGCTTGGCCGGGAGGGGCACCGGGGAGCTGTTTTTT. The encoded protein is CASSLAGRGTGELFF.

This clone has a single count. The chain joins TRBV21-1 to TRBJ1-1. TRBV21-1 is a pseudogene locus. The CDR3 sequence is 14 residues long. CDR3 nucleotides: TGTGCCAGCAGCTGTGGACTCGGGGACACTGAAGCTTTCTTT. Protein sequence: CASSCGLGDTEAFF.

This sequence joins TRBV9 and TRBJ2-2; D possibly corresponds to TRBD2 (6 bases). CDR1 SGDLS and CDR2 YYNGEE come from the germline V gene. The CDR3 contains 15 residues. The V gene lost 0 bases and the J gene lost 1 base, with 7 bases spanning the gap. The CDR3 DNA sequence: TGTGCCAGCAGCGTAGCCGGGGGGAACACCGGGGAGCTGTTTTTT. It yields the protein CASSVAGGNTGELFF.

The chain carries TRBV3-1 (or the pseudogene TRBV3-2) and TRBJ1-1, with no clear D. The CDR3 sequence is 12 residues long. Trimming left V 4 bases short and J 3 bases short, with 6 bases between. The V gene's germline CDR1 is LGHDT and CDR2 YNNKEL (reference sequence). The CDR3: CASSRRDTEAFF. Here the CDR3 DNA reads TGTGCCAGCAGCCGGCGGGACACTGAAGCTTTCTTT.

CDR3 in DNA: TGTGCCAGCAAGCGGACCTCCTTTCGGGAGGGCCCGAATGAAACGCAGTATTTT. Protein sequence: CASKRTSFREGPNETQYF. The V gene is TRBV13, the J gene TRBJ2-3; TRBD2 matches at 8 bases. This CDR3 comprises 18 residues. V was pared by 7 bases and J by 9 bases, with 24 bases of the junction left unmatched. Germline V gene lookup returns CDR1 PRHDT and CDR2 FYEKMQ (reference sequence).

This clone was found once. This sequence joins TRBV3-1 (or the pseudogene TRBV3-2) and TRBJ1-4; D unclear. The germline CDR1 and CDR2 sequences are LGHDT and YNNKEL (reference sequence). The CDR3 length is 13 residues. V lost 6 bases, J lost 4 bases, and 9 bases lay in between. CDR3 region: CASRDLINEKLFF. The CDR3 DNA reads as TGTGCCAGCAGGGACTTAATTAATGAAAAACTGTTTTTT.

The chain employs TRBV6-4 and TRBJ2-1; the match to TRBD2 covers 10 bases. The CDR3 totals 15 residues. Losses at the gene ends were 6 bases for V and 5 bases for J; bases not matched to a gene: 7. Germline assignment: CDR1 MRHNA and CDR2 SNTAGT. CDR3: CASSAGAGGNNEQFF. The CDR3 region has the DNA TGTGCCAGCAGCGCGGGAGCGGGAGGGAACAATGAGCAGTTCTTC.